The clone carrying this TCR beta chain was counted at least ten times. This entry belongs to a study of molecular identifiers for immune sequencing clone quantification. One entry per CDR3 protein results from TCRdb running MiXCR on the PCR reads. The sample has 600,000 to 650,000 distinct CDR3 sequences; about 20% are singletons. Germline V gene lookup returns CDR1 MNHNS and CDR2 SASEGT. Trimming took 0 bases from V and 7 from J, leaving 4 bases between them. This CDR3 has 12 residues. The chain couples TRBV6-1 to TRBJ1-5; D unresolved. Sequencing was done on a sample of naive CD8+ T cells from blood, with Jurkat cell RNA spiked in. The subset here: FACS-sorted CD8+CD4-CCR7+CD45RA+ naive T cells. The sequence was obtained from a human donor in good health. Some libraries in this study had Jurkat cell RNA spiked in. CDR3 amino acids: CASSEAIQPQHF. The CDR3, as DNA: TGTGCCAGCAGTGAAGCGATCCAGCCCCAGCATTTT.